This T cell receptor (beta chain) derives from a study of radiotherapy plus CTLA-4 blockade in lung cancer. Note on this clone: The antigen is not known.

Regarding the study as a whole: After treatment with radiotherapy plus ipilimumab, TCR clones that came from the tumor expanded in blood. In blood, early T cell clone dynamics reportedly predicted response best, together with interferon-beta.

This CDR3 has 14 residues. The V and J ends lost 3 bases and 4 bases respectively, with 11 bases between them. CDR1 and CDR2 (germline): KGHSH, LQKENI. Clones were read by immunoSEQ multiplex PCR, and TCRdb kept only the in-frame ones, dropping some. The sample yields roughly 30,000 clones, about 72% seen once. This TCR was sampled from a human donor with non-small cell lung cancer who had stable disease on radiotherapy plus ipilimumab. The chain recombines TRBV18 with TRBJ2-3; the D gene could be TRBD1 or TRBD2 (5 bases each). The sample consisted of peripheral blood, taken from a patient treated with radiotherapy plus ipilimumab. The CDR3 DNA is TGTGCCAGCTCACCCTCGGGACCTCCAGATACGCAGTATTTT. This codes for CASSPSGPPDTQYF.